This T cell receptor (beta chain) was documented in a study of blood T cells in healthy people across ages. Findings and limits, study-wide: Higher diversity, along with more naive CD4+ cells, distinguished long-lived donors from aged donors.

Primers used in a second PCR of roughly 7 to 12 cycles were a sample-barcoded 5' primer and a J-beta primer mix. TCRdb re-analysed the 5' RACE reads in MiXCR, keeping a single row per CDR3 protein. The data hold 600,000 or so distinct CDR3 sequences, with about 30% observed a single time. As for this clonotype: Its specificity is unknown.

The V end was cut by 2 bases, the J end by 10 bases, with 9 bases between. Looked up from germline, CDR1 is MNHNS and CDR2 is SASEGT. CDR3 length: 12 amino acids. Each donor gave ten milliliters of peripheral blood. The sequenced material came from blood. This clonotype was sampled from a woman aged 80 or over in good health. The chain recombines TRBV6-1 with TRBJ2-1; D not resolved. In nucleotides, the CDR3 is TGTGCCAGCAGTGAACCAGGCGTCGAGCAGTTCTTC. Translated, it gives CASSEPGVEQFF.